Listed here is a single T cell receptor (beta chain). The antigen is undetermined. Germline-derived CDR1 and CDR2 are SQVTM and ANQGSEA. The CDR3 runs to 12 residues. After removal of 5 bases from V and 9 bases from J, the junction contained 5 bases not matched to a gene. The sample is drawn from a study of long-term antiretroviral therapy in people with HIV. Whole-study results and caveats: Relative to control repertoires, HIV repertoires exhibited narrower CDR3 length ranges. Repertoire dominance by clones expanded before ART was seen at all time points. The study collected blood between about 2004 and 2018, possibly under older ART regimens.

The assay used was immunoSEQ (version v3.0), run at survey level. Using immunoSEQ multiplex PCR, the repertoire was profiled, and TCRdb retains in-frame clones only, with some absent. The table includes tens of thousands of clones, about 80% detected once. The rearrangement links TRBV29-1 to TRBJ1-4; 8 bases agree with TRBD1. The receptor's source is a woman aged 40 to 50 with HIV. The specimen was unsorted PBMCs, collected 1.1 years before starting antiretroviral therapy. CDR3 DNA: TGCAGCGTTCAGGACAGGGAAAAAAAACTGTTTTTT. As protein: CSVQDREKKLFF.